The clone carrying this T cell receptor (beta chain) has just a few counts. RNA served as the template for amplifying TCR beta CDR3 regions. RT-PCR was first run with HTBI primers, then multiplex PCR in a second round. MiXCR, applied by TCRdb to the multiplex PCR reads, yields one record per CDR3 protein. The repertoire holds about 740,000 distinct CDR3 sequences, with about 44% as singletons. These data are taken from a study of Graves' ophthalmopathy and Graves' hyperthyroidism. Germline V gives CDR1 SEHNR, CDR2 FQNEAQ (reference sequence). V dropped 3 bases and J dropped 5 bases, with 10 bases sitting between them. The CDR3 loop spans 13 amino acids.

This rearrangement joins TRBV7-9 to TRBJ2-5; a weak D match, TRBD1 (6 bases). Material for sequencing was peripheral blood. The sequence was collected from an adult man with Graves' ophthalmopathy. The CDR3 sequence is CASSLGALETQYF. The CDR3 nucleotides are TGTGCCAGCAGCTTGGGGGCGTTGGAGACCCAGTACTTC.